The sample holds a few counts of the clone carrying this T cell receptor beta chain. This specimen comes from a study of T cell responses to AZD1222 COVID-19 vaccine. Profiling relied on immunoSEQ multiplex PCR, and the TCRdb table lists in-frame clones only, not all of them. The sample records roughly 110,000 clones, about nine tenths being singletons. The CDR3 has 15 residues. Trimming took 0 bases from V and 11 from J, leaving 18 bases between them. Germline CDR1 is SGHDT and CDR2 is YYEEEE. This sequence joins TRBV5-6 and TRBJ1-5, with D perhaps matching TRBD1 (6 bases). Source: peripheral blood, taken on day 0 of AZD1222 vaccination. This clonotype originated in an adult in good health. The CDR3 is CASSLGGHSALTQHF. For the CDR3, the DNA is TGTGCCAGCAGCTTGGGGGGACACTCCGCGCTGACCCAGCATTTT. Using reference TRBV5-6 and TRBJ1-5 for the parts outside the CDR3, the full variable domain is DAGVTQSPTHLIKTRGQQVTLRCSPKSGHDTVSWYQQALGQGPQFIFQYYEEEERQRGNFPDRFSGHQFPNYSSELNVNALLLGDSALYLCASSLGGHSALTQHFGDGTRLSIL.